This T cell receptor beta chain was captured in a study of blood T cell repertoires in COVID-19. At the level of the study: Donors in the United States, Italy and Spain gave samples during acute or convalescent COVID-19. From T cells, B-cell-depleted T cells, or PBMCs came the material, which was cDNA or gDNA.

V was pared by 5 bases and J by 3 bases, with 7 bases between. Germline V CDR1 and CDR2: MNHEY, SVGEGT. CDR3 size: 12 residues. Authors' processing steps: Reference gene primers were amplified, and this amplification served to estimate nucleated cell counts. The method was immunoSEQ multiplex PCR; TCRdb's version includes in-frame clones alone and lacks a portion of them. V and J calls and clone size are those listed in that table; D and trimming were worked out from the DNA. The table lists around 250,000 clones, about 82% of them singletons. The sample taken for sequencing was peripheral blood. This TCR was sampled from a man older than 75 with acute or convalescent COVID-19. The rearrangement uses TRBV6-2 or TRBV6-3 and TRBJ2-5; no reliable D call. DNA for the CDR3: TGTGCCAGCAGTCTTTATGAAGAGACCCAGTACTTC. Residues: CASSLYEETQYF.